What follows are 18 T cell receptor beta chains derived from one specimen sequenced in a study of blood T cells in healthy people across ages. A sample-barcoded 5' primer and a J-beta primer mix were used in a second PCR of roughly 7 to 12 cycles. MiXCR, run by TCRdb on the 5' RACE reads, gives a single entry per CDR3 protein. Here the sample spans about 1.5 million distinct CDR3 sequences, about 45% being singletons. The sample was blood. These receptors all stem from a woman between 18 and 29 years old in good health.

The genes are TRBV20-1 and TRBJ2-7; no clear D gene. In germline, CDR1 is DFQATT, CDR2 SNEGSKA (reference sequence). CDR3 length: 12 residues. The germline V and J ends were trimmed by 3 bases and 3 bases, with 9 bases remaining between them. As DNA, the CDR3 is TGCAGTGCTAGTCGCGAAAACTACGAGCAGTACTTC. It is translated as CSASRENYEQYF.

The CDR3 nucleotides read TGCAGTGCTCGGTATCTAGCGGAGAGCTCCTACGAGCAGTACTTC. It is translated as CSARYLAESSYEQYF. The chain combines TRBV20-1 with TRBJ2-7; TRBD2 agrees at 7 bases. V was pared by 5 bases and J by 0 bases, with 10 bases of the junction left unmatched. Looked up from germline, CDR1 is DFQATT and CDR2 is SNEGSKA (reference sequence). The CDR3 spans 15 residues.

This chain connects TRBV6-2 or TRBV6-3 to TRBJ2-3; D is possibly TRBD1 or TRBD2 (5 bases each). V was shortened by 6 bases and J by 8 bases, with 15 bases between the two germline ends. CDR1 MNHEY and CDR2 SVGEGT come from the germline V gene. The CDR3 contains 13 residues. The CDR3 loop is CASSPRDPGTQYF. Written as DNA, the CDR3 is TGTGCCAGCAGCCCCCGGGACCCCGGTACGCAGTATTTT.

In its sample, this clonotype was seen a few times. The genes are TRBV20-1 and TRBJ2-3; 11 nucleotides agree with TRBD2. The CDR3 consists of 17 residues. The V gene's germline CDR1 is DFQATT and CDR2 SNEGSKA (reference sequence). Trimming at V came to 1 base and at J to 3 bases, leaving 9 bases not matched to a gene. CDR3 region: CSARALAGEPATDTQYF. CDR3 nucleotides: TGCAGTGCTAGAGCACTAGCGGGGGAGCCAGCGACAGATACGCAGTATTTT.

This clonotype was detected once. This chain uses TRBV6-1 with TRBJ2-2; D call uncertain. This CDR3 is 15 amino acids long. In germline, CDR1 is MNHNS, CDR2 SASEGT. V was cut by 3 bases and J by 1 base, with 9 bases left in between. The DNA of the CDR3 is TGTGCCAGCAGTGAGTACTGGCGGAACACCGGGGAGCTGTTTTTT. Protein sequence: CASSEYWRNTGELFF.

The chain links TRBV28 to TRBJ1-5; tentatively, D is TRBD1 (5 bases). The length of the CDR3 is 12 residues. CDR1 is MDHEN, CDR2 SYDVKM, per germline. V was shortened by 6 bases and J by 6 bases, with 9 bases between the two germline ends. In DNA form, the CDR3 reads TGTGCCAGCAGGGGAACAGGTCAGCCCCAGCATTTT. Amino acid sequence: CASRGTGQPQHF.

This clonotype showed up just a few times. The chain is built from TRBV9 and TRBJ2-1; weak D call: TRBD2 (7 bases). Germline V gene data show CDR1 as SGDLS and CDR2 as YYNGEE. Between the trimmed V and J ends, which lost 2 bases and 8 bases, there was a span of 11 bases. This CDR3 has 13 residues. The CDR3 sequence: CASSVAGAHEQFF. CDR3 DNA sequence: TGTGCCAGCAGCGTTGCGGGGGCGCATGAGCAGTTCTTC.

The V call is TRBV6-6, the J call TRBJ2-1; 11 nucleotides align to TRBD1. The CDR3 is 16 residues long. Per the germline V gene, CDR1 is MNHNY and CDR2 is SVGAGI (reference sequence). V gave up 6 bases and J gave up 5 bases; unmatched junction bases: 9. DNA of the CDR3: TGTGCCAGCAGGGCCTTGCGGACAGGGGGCCACAATGAGCAGTTCTTC. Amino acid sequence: CASRALRTGGHNEQFF.

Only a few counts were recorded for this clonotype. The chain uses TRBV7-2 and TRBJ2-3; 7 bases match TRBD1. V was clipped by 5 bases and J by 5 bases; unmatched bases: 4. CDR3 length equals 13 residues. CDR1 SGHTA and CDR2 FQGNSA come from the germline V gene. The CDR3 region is CASSINRGDTQYF. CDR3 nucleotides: TGTGCCAGCAGCATTAACAGGGGAGATACGCAGTATTTT.

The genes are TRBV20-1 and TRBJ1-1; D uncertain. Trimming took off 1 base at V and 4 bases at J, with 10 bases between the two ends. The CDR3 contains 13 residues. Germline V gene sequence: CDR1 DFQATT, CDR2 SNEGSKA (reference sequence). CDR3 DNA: TGCAGTGCTAGAGTTTGGGCCAGCACTGAAGCTTTCTTT. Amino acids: CSARVWASTEAFF.

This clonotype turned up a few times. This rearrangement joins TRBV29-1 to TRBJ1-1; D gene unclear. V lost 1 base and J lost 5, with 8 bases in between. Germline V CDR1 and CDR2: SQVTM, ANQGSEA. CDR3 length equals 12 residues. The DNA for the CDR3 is TGCAGCGTTGAAGGGGCCGGGACTGAAGCTTTCTTT. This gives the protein CSVEGAGTEAFF.

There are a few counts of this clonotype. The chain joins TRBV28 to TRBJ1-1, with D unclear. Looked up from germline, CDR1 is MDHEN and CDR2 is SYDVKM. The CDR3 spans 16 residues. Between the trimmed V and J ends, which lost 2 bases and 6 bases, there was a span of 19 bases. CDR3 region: CASSLMGISAEAEAFF. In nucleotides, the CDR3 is TGTGCCAGCAGTTTAATGGGGATTAGCGCCGAGGCTGAAGCTTTCTTT.

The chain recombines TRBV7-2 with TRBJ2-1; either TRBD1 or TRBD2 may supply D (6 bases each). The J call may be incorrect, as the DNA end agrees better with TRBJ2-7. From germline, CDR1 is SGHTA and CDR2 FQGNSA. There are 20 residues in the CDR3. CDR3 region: CASSLGLKNSGQSSYNEQYF. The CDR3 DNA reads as TGTGCCAGCAGCTTAGGATTAAAGAATAGCGGACAGAGCTCCTACAATGAGCAGTACTTC.

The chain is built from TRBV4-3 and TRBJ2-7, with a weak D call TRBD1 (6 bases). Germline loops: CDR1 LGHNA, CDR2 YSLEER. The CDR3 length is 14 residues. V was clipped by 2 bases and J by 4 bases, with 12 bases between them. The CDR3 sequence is CASSQTGQPYEQYF. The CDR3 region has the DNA TGCGCCAGCAGCCAAACCGGACAGCCTTACGAGCAGTACTTC.

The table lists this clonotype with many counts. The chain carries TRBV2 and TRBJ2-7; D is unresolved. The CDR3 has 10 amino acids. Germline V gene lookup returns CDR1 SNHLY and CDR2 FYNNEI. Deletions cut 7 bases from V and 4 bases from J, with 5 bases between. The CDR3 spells CASTNYEQYF. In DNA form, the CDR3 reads TGTGCCAGCACAAATTACGAGCAGTACTTC.

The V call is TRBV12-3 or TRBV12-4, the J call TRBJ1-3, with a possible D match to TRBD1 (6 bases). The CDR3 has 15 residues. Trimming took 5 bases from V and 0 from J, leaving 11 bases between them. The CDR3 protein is CASSPTGLSGNTIYF. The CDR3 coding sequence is TGTGCCAGCAGTCCAACAGGGCTCTCTGGAAACACCATATATTTT.

CDR3: CASSFSGVSSSYEQYF. In DNA form, the CDR3 reads TGTGCCAGCAGTTTTAGCGGCGTCAGTTCATCCTACGAGCAGTACTTC. The chain links TRBV12-3 or TRBV12-4 to TRBJ2-7, with D tentatively TRBD2 (6 bases). This CDR3 is built from 16 residues. Trimming pared 3 bases from V and 1 base from J, leaving 16 bases between.

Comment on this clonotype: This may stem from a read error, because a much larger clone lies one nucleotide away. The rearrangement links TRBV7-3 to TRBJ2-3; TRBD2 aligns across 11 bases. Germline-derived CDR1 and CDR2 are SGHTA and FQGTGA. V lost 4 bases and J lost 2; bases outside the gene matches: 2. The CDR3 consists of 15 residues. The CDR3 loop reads CASSWGLAVTDTQYF. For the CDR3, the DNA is TGTGCCAGCAGCTGGGGACTAGCGGTCACAGATACGCAGTATTTT.